The sequence of this TCR beta chain was determined in a study of blood T cells in healthy people across ages. Germline CDR1 reads MNHEY; CDR2 reads SVGAGI. There are 13 residues in the CDR3. After removal of 6 bases from V and 8 bases from J, the junction contained 7 bases not matched to a gene. A second about 6 to 11 cycle PCR used barcoded and J-beta primers. MiXCR, run by TCRdb on the 5' RACE reads, gives a single entry per CDR3 protein. Among about 1,000,000 distinct CDR3 sequences listed, more than 35% were seen once. The sequenced material came from blood. The receptor's source is a woman aged 60-75 years in good health. The V call is TRBV6-5, the J call TRBJ2-1, with TRBD2 matching over 7 bases. CDR3 nucleotides: TGTGCCAGCAGCGCATTTAGCGGGTATGAGCAGTTCTTC. Translating it yields CASSAFSGYEQFF.